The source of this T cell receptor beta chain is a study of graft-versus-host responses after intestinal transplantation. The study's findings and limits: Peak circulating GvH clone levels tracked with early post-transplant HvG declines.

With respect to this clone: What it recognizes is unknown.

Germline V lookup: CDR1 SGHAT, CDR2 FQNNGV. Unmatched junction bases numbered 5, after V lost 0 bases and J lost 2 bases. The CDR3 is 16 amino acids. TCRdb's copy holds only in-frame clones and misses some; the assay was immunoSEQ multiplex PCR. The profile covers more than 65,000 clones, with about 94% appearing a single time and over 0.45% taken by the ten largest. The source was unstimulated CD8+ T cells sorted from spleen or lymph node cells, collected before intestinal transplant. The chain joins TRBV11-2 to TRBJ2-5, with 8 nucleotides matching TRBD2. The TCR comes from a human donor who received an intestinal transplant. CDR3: CASSLDRGGFQETQYF. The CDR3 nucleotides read TGTGCCAGCAGCTTAGATCGGGGGGGTTTTCAAGAGACCCAGTACTTC. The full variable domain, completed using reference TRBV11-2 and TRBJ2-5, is EAGVAQSPRYKIIEKRQSVAFWCNPISGHATLYWYQQILGQGPKLLIQFQNNGVVDDSQLPKDRFSAERLKGVDSTLKIQPAKLEDSAVYLCASSLDRGGFQETQYFGPGTRLLVL.